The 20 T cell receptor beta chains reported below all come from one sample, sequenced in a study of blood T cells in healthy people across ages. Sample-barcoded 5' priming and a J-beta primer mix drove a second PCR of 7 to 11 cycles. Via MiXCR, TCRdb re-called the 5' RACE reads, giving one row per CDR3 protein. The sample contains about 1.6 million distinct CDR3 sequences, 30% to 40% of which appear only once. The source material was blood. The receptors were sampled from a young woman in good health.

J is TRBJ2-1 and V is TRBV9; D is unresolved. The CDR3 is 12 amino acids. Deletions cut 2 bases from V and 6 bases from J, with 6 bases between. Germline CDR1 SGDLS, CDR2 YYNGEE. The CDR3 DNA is TGTGCCAGCAGCGTCTTTGGCAATGAGCAGTTCTTC. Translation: CASSVFGNEQFF. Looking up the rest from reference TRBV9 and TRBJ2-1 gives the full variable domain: DSGVTQTPKHLITATGQRVTLRCSPRSGDLSVYWYQQSLDQGLQFLIQYYNGEERAKGNILERFSAQQFPDLHSELNLSSLELGDSALYFCASSVFGNEQFFGPGTRLTVL.

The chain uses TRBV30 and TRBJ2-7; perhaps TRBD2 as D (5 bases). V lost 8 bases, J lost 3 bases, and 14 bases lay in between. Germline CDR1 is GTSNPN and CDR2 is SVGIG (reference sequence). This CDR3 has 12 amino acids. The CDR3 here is CALVGIGYEQYF. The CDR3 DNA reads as TGTGCCCTAGTCGGGATTGGCTACGAGCAGTACTTC.

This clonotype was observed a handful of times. The CDR3 here is CASSPEPGQGSRQFF. Here the CDR3 DNA reads TGTGCCAGCTCACCAGAACCGGGACAGGGCTCTCGTCAGTTCTTC. This chain joins TRBV18 and TRBJ2-1; 9 bases agree with TRBD1. In germline, CDR1 is KGHSH, CDR2 LQKENI. The CDR3 runs to 15 residues. After removal of 2 bases from V and 13 bases from J, the junction contained 12 bases not matched to a gene.

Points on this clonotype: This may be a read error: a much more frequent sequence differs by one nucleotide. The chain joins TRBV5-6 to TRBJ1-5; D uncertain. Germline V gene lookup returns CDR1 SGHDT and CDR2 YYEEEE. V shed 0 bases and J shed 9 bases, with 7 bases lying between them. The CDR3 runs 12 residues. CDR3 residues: CASSLGWGPQHF. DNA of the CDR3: TGTGCCAGCAGCTTGGGGTGGGGGCCCCAGCATTTT. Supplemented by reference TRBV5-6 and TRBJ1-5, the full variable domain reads DAGVTQSPTHLIKTRGQQVTLRCSPKSGHDTVSWYQQALGQGPQFIFQYYEEEERQRGNFPDRFSGHQFPNYSSELNVNALLLGDSALYLCASSLGWGPQHFGDGTRLSIL.

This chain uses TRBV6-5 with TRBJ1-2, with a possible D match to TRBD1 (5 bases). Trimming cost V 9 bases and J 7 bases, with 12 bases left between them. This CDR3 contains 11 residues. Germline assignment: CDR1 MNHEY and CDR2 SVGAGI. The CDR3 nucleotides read TGTGCCAGTTGGCATGGGGGTGGCTACACCTTC. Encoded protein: CASWHGGGYTF.

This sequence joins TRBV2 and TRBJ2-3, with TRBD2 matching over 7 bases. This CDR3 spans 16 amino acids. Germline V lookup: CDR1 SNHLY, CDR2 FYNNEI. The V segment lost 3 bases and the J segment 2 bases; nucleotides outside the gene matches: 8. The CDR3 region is CASSDRGAGTTDTQYF. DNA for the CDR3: TGTGCCAGCAGTGATCGTGGAGCGGGGACCACAGATACGCAGTATTTT.

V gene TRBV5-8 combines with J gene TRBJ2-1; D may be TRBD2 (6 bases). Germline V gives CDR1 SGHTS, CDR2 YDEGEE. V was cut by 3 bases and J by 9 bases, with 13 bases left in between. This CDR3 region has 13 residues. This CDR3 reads CASSYRDLGEQFF. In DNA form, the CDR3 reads TGTGCCAGCAGCTACCGGGACTTGGGTGAGCAGTTCTTC.

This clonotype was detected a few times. The CDR3 bases are TGTGCCAGCAGTTTAACGCGCAAACTCTCTGGGGCCAACGTCCTGACTTTC. Its protein is CASSLTRKLSGANVLTF. The chain combines TRBV27 with TRBJ2-6, with D uncertain. CDR1 and CDR2 from the germline V gene are MNHEY and SMNVEV (reference sequence). The V end was cut by 2 bases, the J end by 0 bases, with 11 bases between. This CDR3 is 17 amino acids long.

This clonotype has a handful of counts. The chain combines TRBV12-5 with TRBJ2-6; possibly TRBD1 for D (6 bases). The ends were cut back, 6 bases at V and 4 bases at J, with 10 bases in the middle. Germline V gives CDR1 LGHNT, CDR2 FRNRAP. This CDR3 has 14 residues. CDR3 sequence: CASGRDTGANVLTF. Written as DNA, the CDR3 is TGTGCTAGTGGGAGGGACACCGGGGCCAACGTCCTGACTTTC.

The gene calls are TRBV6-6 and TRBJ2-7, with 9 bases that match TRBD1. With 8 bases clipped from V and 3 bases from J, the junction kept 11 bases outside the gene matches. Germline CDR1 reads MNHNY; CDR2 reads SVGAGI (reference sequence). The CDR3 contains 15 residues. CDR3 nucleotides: TGTGCCAGCTGTACCTCCGGGACAGGGTTCTACGAGCAGTACTTC. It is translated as CASCTSGTGFYEQYF.

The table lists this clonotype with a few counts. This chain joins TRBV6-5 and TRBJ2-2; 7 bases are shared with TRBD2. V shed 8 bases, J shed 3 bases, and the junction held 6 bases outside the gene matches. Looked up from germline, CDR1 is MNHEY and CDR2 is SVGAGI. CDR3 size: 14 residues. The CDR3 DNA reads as TGTGCCAGCCGTGAGCTAGCGGACACCGGGGAGCTGTTTTTT. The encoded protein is CASRELADTGELFF.

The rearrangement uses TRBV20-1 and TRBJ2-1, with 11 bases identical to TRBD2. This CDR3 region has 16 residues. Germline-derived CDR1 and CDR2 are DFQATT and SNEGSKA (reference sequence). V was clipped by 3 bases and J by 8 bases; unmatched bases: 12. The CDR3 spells CSARNWIAGGGDEQFF. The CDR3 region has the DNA TGCAGTGCTAGGAACTGGATAGCGGGAGGGGGGGATGAGCAGTTCTTC.

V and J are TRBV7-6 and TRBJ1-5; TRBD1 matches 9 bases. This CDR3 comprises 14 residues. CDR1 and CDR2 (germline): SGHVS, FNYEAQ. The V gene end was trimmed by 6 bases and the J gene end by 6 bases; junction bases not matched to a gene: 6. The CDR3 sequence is CASSLQGAGQPQHF. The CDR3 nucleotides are TGTGCCAGCAGTTTACAGGGGGCCGGTCAGCCCCAGCATTTT.

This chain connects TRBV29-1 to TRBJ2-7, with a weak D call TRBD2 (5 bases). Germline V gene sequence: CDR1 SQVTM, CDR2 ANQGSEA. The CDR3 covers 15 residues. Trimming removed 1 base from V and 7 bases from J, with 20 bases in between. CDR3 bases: TGCAGCGTTGAAGGTACGGGATTTCTAGGCGATGAGCAGTACTTC. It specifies CSVEGTGFLGDEQYF.

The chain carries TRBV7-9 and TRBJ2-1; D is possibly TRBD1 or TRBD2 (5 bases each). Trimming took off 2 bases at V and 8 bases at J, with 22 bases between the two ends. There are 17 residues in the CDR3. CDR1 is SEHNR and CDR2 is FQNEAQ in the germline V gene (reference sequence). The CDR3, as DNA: TGTGCCAGCAGCTTAATTCGAGGGGCGGTCGAGGACGATGAGCAGTTCTTC. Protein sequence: CASSLIRGAVEDDEQFF.

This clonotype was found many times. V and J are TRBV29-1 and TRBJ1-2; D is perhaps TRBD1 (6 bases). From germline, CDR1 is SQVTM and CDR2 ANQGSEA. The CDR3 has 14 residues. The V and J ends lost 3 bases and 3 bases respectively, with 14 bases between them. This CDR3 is CSVEGAIRDYGYTF. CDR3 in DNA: TGCAGCGTTGAGGGGGCTATCAGGGACTATGGCTACACCTTC.

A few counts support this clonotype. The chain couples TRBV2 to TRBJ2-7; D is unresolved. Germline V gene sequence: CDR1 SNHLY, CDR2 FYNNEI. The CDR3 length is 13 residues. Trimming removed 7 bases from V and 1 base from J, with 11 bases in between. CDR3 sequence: CASMERESYEQYF. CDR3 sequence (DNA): TGTGCCAGCATGGAGCGCGAGTCCTACGAGCAGTACTTC.

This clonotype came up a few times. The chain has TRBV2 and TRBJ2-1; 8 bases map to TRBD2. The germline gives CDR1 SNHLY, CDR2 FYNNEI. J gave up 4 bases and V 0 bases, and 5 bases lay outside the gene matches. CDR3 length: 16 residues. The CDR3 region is CASSEAGTGGYNEQFF. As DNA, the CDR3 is TGTGCCAGCAGTGAAGCGGGAACGGGAGGGTACAATGAGCAGTTCTTC.

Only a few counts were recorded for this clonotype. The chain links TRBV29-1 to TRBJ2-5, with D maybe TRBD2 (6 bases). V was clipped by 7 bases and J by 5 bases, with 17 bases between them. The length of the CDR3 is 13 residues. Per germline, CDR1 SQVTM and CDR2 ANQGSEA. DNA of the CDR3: TGCAGCGCGAGGCGGGGCGGCAGTGAGACCCAGTACTTC. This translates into CSARRGGSETQYF.

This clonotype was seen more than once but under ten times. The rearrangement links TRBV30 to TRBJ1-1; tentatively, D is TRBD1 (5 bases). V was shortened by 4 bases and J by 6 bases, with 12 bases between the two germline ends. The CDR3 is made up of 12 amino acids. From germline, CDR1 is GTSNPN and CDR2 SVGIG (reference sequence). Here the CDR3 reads CAWNEGYSEAFF. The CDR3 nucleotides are TGTGCCTGGAACGAGGGGTACTCTGAAGCTTTCTTT.